The 17 T cell receptor beta chains below were found in one sample sequenced in a study of CD8+ T cells in alopecia areata. Once sorted, CD4+ cells from about 5 patients yielded CD25+CD127- cells. RNA extraction and reverse transcription yielded cDNA as sequencing template. Clones were sequenced by immunoSEQ multiplex PCR, and TCRdb holds only the in-frame ones, with some missing. The repertoire holds approximately 40,000 clones, with less than 55% as singletons. The source material was CD4+ Tregs sorted from blood. The receptors were gathered from a human donor with alopecia areata.

The CDR3 protein is CATSLRGGTDTQYF. CDR3 DNA sequence: TGTGCCACCAGTTTGAGGGGGGGCACAGATACGCAGTATTTT. The V call is TRBV15, the J call TRBJ2-3; D is possibly TRBD1 or TRBD2 (6 bases each). Trimming pared 6 bases from V and 1 base from J, leaving 11 bases between. The CDR3 loop spans 14 amino acids. Germline V gene lookup returns CDR1 LNHNV and CDR2 YYDKDF (reference sequence).

V gene TRBV19 combines with J gene TRBJ2-3; D possibly corresponds to TRBD1 (6 bases). There are 14 residues in the CDR3. V was cut by 2 bases and J by 1 base, with 7 bases left in between. From germline, CDR1 is LNHDA and CDR2 SQIVND (reference sequence). The CDR3 DNA reads TGTGCCAGTAGTATAAAGGGGGGCACAGATACGCAGTATTTT. It translates to CASSIKGGTDTQYF.

The chain's CDR3 is CASSPRDRALKSLHF. CDR3 sequence (DNA): TGTGCCAGCAGTCCCCGGGACAGGGCTCTTAAGTCCCTCCACTTT. The chain combines TRBV27 with TRBJ1-6; 9 bases line up with TRBD1. V shed 5 bases, J shed 14 bases, and the junction held 13 bases outside the gene matches. Germline assignment: CDR1 MNHEY and CDR2 SMNVEV (reference sequence). CDR3 length equals 15 residues.

This clone was seen more than once but under ten times. This chain links TRBV7-2 with TRBJ2-3, with D hard to call. The CDR3 is made up of 12 amino acids. Germline V gene data show CDR1 as SGHTA and CDR2 as FQGNSA. The V end lost 7 bases, the J end lost 8 bases, and 13 bases lay between the germline ends. This CDR3 is CASTLPGSTQYF. The CDR3 nucleotides are TGTGCCAGCACCCTACCCGGTTCTACGCAGTATTTT.

This chain uses TRBV9 with TRBJ2-7, with 8 bases fitting TRBD2. This CDR3 has 15 amino acids. Trimming at V came to 3 bases and at J to 3 bases, leaving 8 bases not matched to a gene. Germline CDR1 SGDLS, CDR2 YYNGEE. The CDR3 reads CASSESGGAYYEQYF. CDR3 in DNA: TGTGCCAGCAGCGAAAGCGGGGGCGCTTACTACGAGCAGTACTTC.

This clone was seen a single time. The V gene is TRBV4-1, the J gene TRBJ1-1; 9 positions match TRBD1. The V and J ends lost 5 bases and 5 bases, in that order; junction bases with no gene match: 6. CDR3 length: 14 residues. Germline lookup yields CDR1 MGHRA and CDR2 YSYEKL. The CDR3 DNA sequence: TGCGCCAGCAGCTTACAGGGGGCTGGGACTGAAGCTTTCTTT. Its protein product is CASSLQGAGTEAFF.

CDR3: CASSLQPLAGGDTQYF. In DNA form, the CDR3 reads TGCGCCAGCAGCCTACAGCCCCTAGCGGGAGGAGATACGCAGTATTTT. The genes are TRBV4-3 and TRBJ2-3; 11 bases are shared with TRBD2. With 4 bases clipped from V and 5 bases from J, the junction kept 8 bases outside the gene matches. Germline CDR1 is LGHNA and CDR2 is YSLEER. The CDR3 extends over 16 amino acids.

The chain links TRBV7-2 to TRBJ2-2; no clear D. Germline-derived CDR1 and CDR2 are SGHTA and FQGNSA. The CDR3 has 13 amino acids. V shed 7 bases and J shed 5 bases, with 11 bases lying between them. The CDR3 DNA follows: TGTGCCAGCACTCAGGCGCGTACCGGGGAGCTGTTTTTT. As protein: CASTQARTGELFF. The full variable domain, with the rest looked up from reference TRBV7-2 and TRBJ2-2, is GAGVSQSPSNKVTEKGKDVELRCDPISGHTALYWYRQSLGQGLEFLIYFQGNSAPDKSGLPSDRFSAERTGGSVSTLTIQRTQQEDSAVYLCASTQARTGELFFGEGSRLTVL.

The rearrangement uses TRBV27 and TRBJ2-3; D perhaps matches TRBD2 (5 bases). Trimming took 4 bases from V and 7 from J, leaving 9 bases between them. Germline CDR1 is MNHEY and CDR2 is SMNVEV (reference sequence). CDR3 length equals 12 residues. The CDR3 DNA sequence: TGTGCCAGCAGTTCGTCTAGCTATACGCAGTATTTT. This gives the protein CASSSSSYTQYF.

This clone was seen just once. V is TRBV5-5 and J is TRBJ2-1, with D maybe TRBD1 (5 bases). The length of the CDR3 is 14 residues. Germline-derived CDR1 and CDR2 are SGHKS and YYEKEE (reference sequence). With 0 bases removed from V and 5 bases from J, the gap between germline ends came to 9 bases. The CDR3 DNA reads TGTGCCAGCAGCTTGGGACAGAAAAACAATGAGCAGTTCTTC. Translating it yields CASSLGQKNNEQFF.

This clone was observed a handful of times. The CDR3: CASSRQGARETQYF. Here the CDR3 DNA reads TGTGCCAGCAGCCGACAGGGCGCGCGGGAGACCCAGTACTTC. V gene TRBV5-4 combines with J gene TRBJ2-5, with 7 bases that match TRBD1. CDR1 and CDR2 from the germline V gene are SGHNT and YYREEE (reference sequence). The V gene end was trimmed by 4 bases and the J gene end by 5 bases; junction bases not matched to a gene: 8. The CDR3 is made up of 14 amino acids. The complete variable domain, with remaining parts taken from reference TRBV5-4 and TRBJ2-5, reads ETGVTQSPTHLIKTRGQQVTLRCSSQSGHNTVSWYQQALGQGPQFIFQYYREEENGRGNFPPRFSGLQFPNYSSELNVNALELDDSALYLCASSRQGARETQYFGPGTRLLVL.

The chain recombines TRBV5-1 with TRBJ1-1, with D unresolved. The V and J ends lost 0 bases and 7 bases respectively, with 19 bases between them. CDR3 length equals 16 residues. Germline CDR1 and CDR2: SGHRS and YFSETQ. The CDR3 DNA follows: TGCGCCAGCAGCTTGGCCCGAGGGAGTTTTCCGGGTGAAGCTTTCTTT. Encoded protein: CASSLARGSFPGEAFF.

This clone was picked up a small number of times. The rearrangement links TRBV5-1 to TRBJ2-5; D remains unclear. Trimming removed 6 bases at V and 1 base at J, with 4 bases between. Per germline, CDR1 SGHRS and CDR2 YFSETQ. This CDR3 has 11 amino acids. CDR3 sequence: CASTGQETQYF. The CDR3 region has the DNA TGCGCCAGCACGGGCCAAGAGACCCAGTACTTC.

The chain carries TRBV19 and TRBJ1-2; D call uncertain. CDR1 is LNHDA and CDR2 is SQIVND in the germline V gene (reference sequence). This CDR3 has 14 residues. V lost 5 bases, J lost 5 bases, and 15 bases lay in between. The CDR3 reads CASSSLGVTYGYTF. The CDR3 nucleotides read TGTGCCAGTAGTTCTTTGGGAGTGACATATGGCTACACCTTC.

In this sample, this clone turned up a few times. Relative to the germline gene, one junction end is altered; a read error may explain this. The chain carries TRBV7-9 and TRBJ2-2; no definite D call. The CDR3 sequence is 11 residues long. From germline, CDR1 is SEHNR and CDR2 FQNEAQ (reference sequence). CDR3 region: CALGAAGELFF. In DNA form, the CDR3 reads TGCGCGCTAGGTGCAGCCGGGGAGCTGTTTTTT.

V and J are TRBV28 and TRBJ1-6; the D gene is possibly TRBD1 (6 bases). The germline V and J ends were trimmed by 6 bases and 7 bases, with 13 bases remaining between them. Germline-derived CDR1 and CDR2 are MDHEN and SYDVKM. This CDR3 comprises 14 residues. The CDR3 loop reads CASRTTGSNSPLHF. The CDR3 DNA follows: TGTGCCAGCAGGACGACAGGCTCAAATTCACCCCTCCACTTT.

V usage is TRBV4-2 and J usage is TRBJ2-3; the match to TRBD2 covers 13 bases. The ends lost 1 base at V and 4 bases at J; junction bases unmatched: 2. CDR3 size: 16 residues. CDR1 and CDR2 from the germline V gene are LGHNA and YNFKEQ. The CDR3 DNA reads as TGTGCCAGCAGCCAAGGGACTAGCGGGAGTTCAGATACGCAGTATTTT. It yields the protein CASSQGTSGSSDTQYF.